The 18 T cell receptor beta chains reported below all come from one sample, sequenced in a study of T-cell memory formation after mild COVID-19. MiXCR was run by TCRdb on the 5' RACE reads, yielding one entry per CDR3 protein. This table has approximately 350,000 distinct CDR3 sequences, around 28% appearing once. The specimen sequenced was PBMCs or a T cell subset sorted from them (not recorded which). The receptor set was obtained from an adult woman who had mild COVID-19 (a few samples of this study predate the infection). Cell type and time point are not known.

V gene TRBV7-9 combines with J gene TRBJ2-7, with TRBD1 matching 8 bases. The CDR3 is made up of 18 amino acids. Trimming at V came to 5 bases and at J to 1 base, leaving 16 bases not matched to a gene. Germline V lookup: CDR1 SEHNR, CDR2 FQNEAQ (reference sequence). The CDR3 DNA reads TGTGCCAGCAGCCCGATGGCCATGTGGGACAGGATATCCTACGAGCAGTACTTC. Protein product: CASSPMAMWDRISYEQYF.

In this sample, this clonotype turned up once. In nucleotides, the CDR3 is TGCGCCAGCAGTATCCTACCTTCCTCTAGCGGGGGAACAGATACGCAGTATTTT. Its protein is CASSILPSSSGGTDTQYF. V usage is TRBV5-1 and J usage is TRBJ2-3; 10 positions match TRBD2. The V gene end was trimmed by 5 bases and the J gene end by 3 bases; junction bases not matched to a gene: 15. Looked up from germline, CDR1 is SGHRS and CDR2 is YFSETQ. The CDR3 is 18 residues long.

V usage is TRBV4-3 and J usage is TRBJ2-7; the match to TRBD1 covers 8 bases. The CDR3 is 16 residues long. CDR1 and CDR2 (germline): LGHNA, YSLEER. After removal of 3 bases from V and 2 bases from J, the junction contained 9 bases not matched to a gene. CDR3 amino acids: CASSHSATGETYEQYF. DNA for the CDR3: TGCGCCAGCAGCCATTCTGCGACAGGGGAAACCTACGAGCAGTACTTC.

The chain has TRBV4-1 and TRBJ2-3; the D gene is possibly TRBD2 (6 bases). Germline loops: CDR1 MGHRA, CDR2 YSYEKL. Between the trimmed V and J ends, which lost 1 base and 2 bases, there was a span of 13 bases. The length of the CDR3 is 16 residues. The CDR3 is CASSQANGTYTDTQYF. For the CDR3, the DNA is TGCGCCAGCAGCCAAGCCAACGGGACTTACACAGATACGCAGTATTTT.

This clonotype was picked up a small number of times. The V call is TRBV2, the J call TRBJ1-6, with unresolved D. V lost 2 bases and J lost 9, with 11 bases in between. The CDR3 has 14 residues. Germline V gives CDR1 SNHLY, CDR2 FYNNEI. CDR3 loop: CASSELPQVSPLHF. The DNA for the CDR3 is TGTGCCAGCAGTGAACTTCCCCAGGTTTCACCCCTCCACTTT.

This clonotype was picked up a small number of times. This chain uses TRBV5-6 with TRBJ2-2; D might be TRBD2 (6 bases). CDR1 and CDR2 (germline): SGHDT, YYEEEE. Trimming left V 1 base short and J 5 bases short, with 15 bases between. The CDR3 totals 16 residues. DNA of the CDR3: TGTGCCAGCAGCTTGCCGGGGGTCAAAAAAACCGGGGAGCTGTTTTTT. It is translated as CASSLPGVKKTGELFF.

This clonotype was detected only a few times. The chain links TRBV20-1 to TRBJ2-3; 11 nucleotides align to TRBD2. This CDR3 contains 15 residues. The germline V gene has CDR1 DFQATT and CDR2 SNEGSKA (reference sequence). V lost 1 base, J lost 2 bases, and 2 bases stayed unmatched. In DNA form, the CDR3 reads TGCAGTGCTAGAGCACTAGCGGGAGACACAGATACGCAGTATTTT. Translating gives CSARALAGDTDTQYF.

This clonotype was recorded many times. This chain uses TRBV7-2 with TRBJ2-3, with D maybe TRBD2 (6 bases). Germline CDR1 and CDR2: SGHTA and FQGNSA. This CDR3 region has 17 residues. Between the trimmed V and J ends, which lost 1 base and 2 bases, there was a span of 16 bases. The CDR3 here is CASSLVAVGTSTDTQYF. DNA of the CDR3: TGTGCCAGCAGCTTAGTAGCGGTCGGCACCTCCACAGATACGCAGTATTTT.

The V gene is TRBV6-5, the J gene TRBJ2-7; perhaps TRBD1 as D (7 bases). The CDR3 extends over 15 amino acids. V lost 6 bases and J 3 bases, leaving 18 bases between the germline ends. Germline V gives CDR1 MNHEY, CDR2 SVGAGI. The CDR3: CASSGWRQGGYEQYF. As DNA, the CDR3 is TGTGCCAGCAGCGGCTGGCGGCAGGGGGGCTACGAGCAGTACTTC.

This clonotype was counted a few times. The chain joins TRBV12-3 or TRBV12-4 to TRBJ1-2; D is uncertain. The CDR3 has 18 amino acids. V was trimmed by 0 bases and J by 0 bases, leaving 17 bases between them. The CDR3: CASSLAQMQLTSNYGYTF. Written as DNA, the CDR3 is TGTGCCAGCAGTTTAGCGCAGATGCAGCTAACCTCTAACTATGGCTACACCTTC.

CDR3 protein: CASSLAQGSTNEKLFF. In DNA form, the CDR3 reads TGCGCCAGCAGCTTGGCACAGGGATCAACTAATGAAAAACTGTTTTTT. The V and J genes are TRBV5-1 and TRBJ1-4; TRBD1 is a possible D gene (6 bases). From germline, CDR1 is SGHRS and CDR2 YFSETQ. There are 16 residues in the CDR3. Trimming took 0 bases from V and 0 from J, leaving 9 bases between them.

This clonotype has more than one count but fewer than ten. The chain combines TRBV12-3 or TRBV12-4 with TRBJ2-4, with D perhaps TRBD1 (6 bases). This CDR3 is 14 amino acids long. V shed 6 bases and J shed 4 bases, with 13 bases lying between them. CDR3 bases: TGTGCCAGCAGGTTGGCAGGGACAAAAAACATTCAGTACTTC. Amino acids: CASRLAGTKNIQYF.

In nucleotides, the CDR3 is TGTGCCAGCGGCCCGACAGGGTCAGAGTCCTATAATTCACCCCTCCACTTT. Its translation is CASGPTGSESYNSPLHF. V and J are TRBV25-1 and TRBJ1-6, with TRBD1 matching 7 bases. Germline CDR1 MGHDK, CDR2 SYGVNS. The CDR3 has 17 residues. J gave up 1 base and V 8 bases, and 11 bases lay outside the gene matches.

The chain joins TRBV15 to TRBJ2-3; D might be TRBD2 (6 bases). The CDR3 has 14 amino acids. With 3 bases removed from V and 0 bases from J, the gap between germline ends came to 7 bases. Germline CDR1 is LNHNV and CDR2 is YYDKDF (reference sequence). The CDR3: CATSSTSSTDTQYF. CDR3 bases: TGTGCCACCAGCAGCACTAGCAGCACAGATACGCAGTATTTT. The complete variable domain, with remaining parts taken from reference TRBV15 and TRBJ2-3, reads DAMVIQNPRYQVTQFGKPVTLSCSQTLNHNVMYWYQQKSSQAPKLLFHYYDKDFNNEADTPDNFQSRRPNTSFCFLDIRSPGLGDTAMYLCATSSTSSTDTQYFGPGTRLTVL.

This clonotype was counted between two and nine times. The chain links TRBV10-3 to TRBJ2-1; unclear D gene. Germline V gene data show CDR1 as ENHRY and CDR2 as SYGVKD. This CDR3 has 11 residues. The ends were cut back, 5 bases at V and 7 bases at J, with 6 bases in the middle. CDR3: CAISKVNEQFF. CDR3 coding DNA: TGTGCCATCAGTAAGGTTAATGAGCAGTTCTTC.

There are a few counts of this clonotype. This rearrangement joins TRBV7-9 to TRBJ2-7, with TRBD1 matching 7 bases. CDR3 length equals 14 residues. V was pared by 3 bases and J by 3 bases, with 5 bases of the junction left unmatched. CDR1 SEHNR and CDR2 FQNEAQ come from the germline V gene (reference sequence). DNA for the CDR3: TGTGCCAGCAGCTTCCAGACAGGGCGCTACGAGCAGTACTTC. It specifies CASSFQTGRYEQYF.

The chain carries TRBV24-1 and TRBJ2-3, with unresolved D. The V gene's germline CDR1 is KGHDR and CDR2 SFDVKD. V lost 3 bases, J lost 9 bases, and 0 bases lay in between. The CDR3 is made up of 9 amino acids. The CDR3 bases are TGTGCCACCAGTGATACGCAGTATTTT. This translates into CATSDTQYF.

This clonotype was seen more than once but under ten times. The chain carries TRBV7-9 and TRBJ2-1; 8 bases line up with TRBD2. V lost 7 bases and J lost 6; bases outside the gene matches: 2. CDR1 and CDR2 from the germline V gene are SEHNR and FQNEAQ (reference sequence). The CDR3 is made up of 12 amino acids. DNA of the CDR3: TGTGCCAGCACAGCGGGAGCCAATGAGCAGTTCTTC. This sequence encodes CASTAGANEQFF.